This T cell receptor beta chain originates from a study of CD8 T cells in ankylosing spondylitis. Study observations and caveats: According to the report, clones linked to the disease were significantly enriched in matched synovial fluid samples taken from ankylosing spondylitis patients. With a CD8+ phenotype, disease-linked clones were relatively rare in peripheral blood.

TCRdb re-derived calls from the 5' RACE reads in MiXCR, one entry per CDR3 protein. The sample holds some 140,000 distinct CDR3 sequences; more than 7% are singletons and the top ten take 6% to 8%. As concerns this clonotype: What it binds is not known.

The CDR3 has 16 residues. CDR1 is KGHSH, CDR2 LQKENI, per germline. Trimming cost V 2 bases and J 5 bases, with 16 bases left between them. The clonotype originates from a male donor with ankylosing spondylitis. J is TRBJ1-5 and V is TRBV18; D remains ambiguous. Sequencing was carried out using synovial fluid, either unsorted or a sorted T cell fraction (not recorded which). The CDR3 nucleotides are TGTGCCAGCTCACCAAACCTGGTAAGGAGCGATCAGCCCCAGCATTTT. This codes for CASSPNLVRSDQPQHF. Drawing the rest from reference TRBV18 and TRBJ1-5, the complete variable domain is NAGVMQNPRHLVRRRGQEARLRCSPMKGHSHVYWYRQLPEEGLKFMVYLQKENIIDESGMPKERFSAEFPKEGPSILRIQQVVRGDSAAYFCASSPNLVRSDQPQHFGDGTRLSIL.